This T cell receptor (beta chain) emerged from a study of early T cells in non-severe SARS-CoV-2 infection. Study background: The authors sequenced bulk RNA from unsorted whole blood, leaving chains unpaired.

This clonotype was seen at least ten times. Its antigen is unknown. Germline CDR1 is SGHTA and CDR2 is FQGNSA. Deletions cut 0 bases from V and 4 bases from J, with 7 bases between. The CDR3 covers 14 residues. Researchers tagged individual cDNA molecules with unique molecular identifiers. TCRdb processed the 5' RACE reads anew with MiXCR; each CDR3 protein has one entry. The sample has approximately 81,000 distinct CDR3 sequences; under 15% are singletons. The study, taken as a whole, reports: Matches to VDJdb favored anti-spike CD8 responses and missed private and CD4 specificities.

Specimen: whole blood. The V call is TRBV7-2, the J call TRBJ2-1; unclear D gene. This TCR was recovered from an adult who was a healthcare worker with PCR-confirmed SARS-CoV-2 infection or an uninfected control (not recorded which). The CDR3 sequence: CASSLAVGYNEQFF. The CDR3 nucleotides are TGTGCCAGCAGCTTAGCAGTGGGTTACAATGAGCAGTTCTTC. Full variable domain (rest looked up from reference TRBV7-2 and TRBJ2-1): GAGVSQSPSNKVTEKGKDVELRCDPISGHTALYWYRQSLGQGLEFLIYFQGNSAPDKSGLPSDRFSAERTGGSVSTLTIQRTQQEDSAVYLCASSLAVGYNEQFFGPGTRLTVL.